What follows describes a single TCR beta chain. Its antigen is not known. Read sequence stops 3 residues before the CDR3 end, and the germline J gene provides the missing end. The data are from a study of T cell clonality in common variable immunodeficiency. The study's findings and limits: Compared with controls, CVID subjects had fewer shared TCRbeta clones. Compared with healthy controls, CVID subjects showed increased TCRbeta clonality, mostly in about a third. Common variable immunodeficiency TCR beta sequences reportedly had fewer deletions and N-nucleotide insertions.

Germline loops: CDR1 SGHRS, CDR2 YFSETQ. CDR3 length equals 14 residues. The V end lost 0 bases, the J end lost 5 bases, and 11 bases lay between the germline ends. Control and CVID samples contributed equal amounts of genomic DNA. Repertoires were generated with immunoSEQ multiplex PCR, while TCRdb's copy carries only in-frame clones and drops some. This listing includes fewer than 20,000 clones. Blood samples were heparinized, about 5 to 8 ml per donor. This receptor was identified in a human donor with common variable immunodeficiency. Input material: peripheral blood mononuclear cells. The V and J genes are TRBV5-1 and TRBJ1-1; D unresolved. CDR3 protein: CASSLGAERTEAFF. The CDR3 DNA, read in part, is TGCGCCAGCAGCTTGGGGGCAGAACGAACTGAA.